This TCR beta chain was documented in a study of blood T cell repertoires in COVID-19. At the level of the study: The origin of the acute and convalescent COVID-19 samples was the United States, Italy and Spain. PBMCs, B-cell-depleted T cells, or T cells were the source of the cDNA or gDNA that made up the material.

Repertoires were generated with immunoSEQ multiplex PCR, while TCRdb's copy carries only in-frame clones and drops some. The data show about 180,000 clones, with just over 85% seen just once and roughly 9% held by the top ten. Participants' own reports of clinical history determined their cohort assignment. Recovery meant two consecutive negative NP/OP PCR tests, professional clearance, or resolved symptoms. From germline, CDR1 is MNHEY and CDR2 SVGAGI. Germline trimming cut 6 bases from V and 7 bases from J; bases unmatched to any gene: 8. The CDR3 covers 15 residues. The TCR sequence derives from a woman aged 18-29 years who had recovered from COVID-19. The source material was PBMCs or T cells enriched from blood (not recorded which). The J gene is TRBJ2-1, the V gene TRBV6-5; 11 bases agree with TRBD2. CDR3: CASRSTSGMLNEQFF. CDR3 DNA sequence: TGTGCCAGCAGGTCGACTAGCGGGATGCTTAATGAGCAGTTCTTC.